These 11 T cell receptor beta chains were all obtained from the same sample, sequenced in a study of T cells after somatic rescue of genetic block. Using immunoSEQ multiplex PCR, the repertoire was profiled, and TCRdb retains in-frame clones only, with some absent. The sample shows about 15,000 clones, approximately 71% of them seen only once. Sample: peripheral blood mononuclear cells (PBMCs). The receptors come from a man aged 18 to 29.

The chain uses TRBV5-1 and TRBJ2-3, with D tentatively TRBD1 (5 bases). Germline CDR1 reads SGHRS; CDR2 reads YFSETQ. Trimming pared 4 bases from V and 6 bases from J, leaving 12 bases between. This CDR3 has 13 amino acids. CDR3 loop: CASSPRSGDTQYF. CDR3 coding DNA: TGCGCCAGCAGCCCCAGATCAGGGGATACGCAGTATTTT.

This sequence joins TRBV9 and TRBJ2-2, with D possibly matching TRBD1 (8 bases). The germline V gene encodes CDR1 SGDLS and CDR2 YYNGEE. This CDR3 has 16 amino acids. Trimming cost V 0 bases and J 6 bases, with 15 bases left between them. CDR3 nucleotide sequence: TGTGCCAGCAGCGTAGATGGACAGGGAGGGTCCGGGGAGCTGTTTTTT. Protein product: CASSVDGQGGSGELFF.

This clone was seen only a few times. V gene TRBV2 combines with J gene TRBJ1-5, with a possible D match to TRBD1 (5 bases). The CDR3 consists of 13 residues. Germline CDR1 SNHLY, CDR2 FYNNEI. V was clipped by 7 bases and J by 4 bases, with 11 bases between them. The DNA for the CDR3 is TGTGCCAGCACTAGACAGATTAATCAGCCCCAGCATTTT. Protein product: CASTRQINQPQHF.

The CDR3 sequence is CASSLPGTSNYEQYF. CDR3 DNA sequence: TGTGCCAGCAGCTTACCAGGGACTAGCAACTACGAGCAGTACTTC. The chain links TRBV7-9 to TRBJ2-7, with 9 positions matching TRBD2. This CDR3 region has 15 residues. V dropped 2 bases and J dropped 3; count of bases not matched to a gene: 5. CDR1 is SEHNR and CDR2 is FQNEAQ in the germline V gene (reference sequence).

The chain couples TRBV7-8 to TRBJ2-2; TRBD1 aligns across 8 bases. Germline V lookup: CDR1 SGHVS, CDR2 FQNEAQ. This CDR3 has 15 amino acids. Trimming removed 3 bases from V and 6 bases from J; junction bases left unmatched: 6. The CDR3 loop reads CASSFGQGWAGELFF. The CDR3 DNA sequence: TGTGCCAGCAGCTTCGGACAGGGTTGGGCCGGGGAGCTGTTTTTT.

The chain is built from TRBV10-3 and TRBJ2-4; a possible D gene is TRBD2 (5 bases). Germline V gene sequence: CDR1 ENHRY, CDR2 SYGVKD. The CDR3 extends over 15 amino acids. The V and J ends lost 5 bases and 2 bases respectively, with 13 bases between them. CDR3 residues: CAISRGEGSKNIQYF. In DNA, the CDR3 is TGTGCCATCAGTCGGGGTGAGGGATCCAAAAACATTCAGTACTTC.

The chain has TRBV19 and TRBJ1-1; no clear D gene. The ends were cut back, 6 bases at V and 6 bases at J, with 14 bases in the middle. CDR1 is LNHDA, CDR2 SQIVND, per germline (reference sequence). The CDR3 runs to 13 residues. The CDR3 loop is CASSPPVAPEAFF. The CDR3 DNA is TGTGCCAGTAGCCCACCCGTGGCCCCTGAAGCTTTCTTT.

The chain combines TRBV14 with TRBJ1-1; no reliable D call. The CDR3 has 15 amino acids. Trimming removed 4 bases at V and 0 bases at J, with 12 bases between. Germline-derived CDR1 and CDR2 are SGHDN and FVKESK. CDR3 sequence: CASSRRGTVNTEAFF. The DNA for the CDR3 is TGTGCCAGCAGCCGTCGAGGAACGGTGAACACTGAAGCTTTCTTT.

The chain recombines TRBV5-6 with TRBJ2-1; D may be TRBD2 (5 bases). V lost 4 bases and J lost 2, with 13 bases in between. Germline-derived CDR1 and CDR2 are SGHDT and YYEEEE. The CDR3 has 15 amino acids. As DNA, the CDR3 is TGTGCCAGCAGCAGTACTAGGGTTCCCTACAATGAGCAGTTCTTC. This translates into CASSSTRVPYNEQFF.

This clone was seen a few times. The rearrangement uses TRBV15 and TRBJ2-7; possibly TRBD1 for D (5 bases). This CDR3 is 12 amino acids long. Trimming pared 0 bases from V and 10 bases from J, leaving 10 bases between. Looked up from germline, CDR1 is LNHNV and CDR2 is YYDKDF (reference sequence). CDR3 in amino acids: CATSREGQVQYF. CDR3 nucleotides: TGTGCCACCAGCAGAGAGGGGCAGGTCCAGTACTTC. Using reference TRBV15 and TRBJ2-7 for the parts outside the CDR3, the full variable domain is DAMVIQNPRYQVTQFGKPVTLSCSQTLNHNVMYWYQQKSSQAPKLLFHYYDKDFNNEADTPDNFQSRRPNTSFCFLDIRSPGLGDTAMYLCATSREGQVQYFGPGTRLTVT.

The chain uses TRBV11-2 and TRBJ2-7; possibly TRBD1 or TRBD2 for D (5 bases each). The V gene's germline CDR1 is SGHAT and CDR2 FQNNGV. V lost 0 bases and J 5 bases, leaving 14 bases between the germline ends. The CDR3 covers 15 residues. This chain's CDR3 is CASSLDVWLGDEQYF. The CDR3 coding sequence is TGTGCCAGCAGCTTAGATGTTTGGTTGGGGGACGAGCAGTACTTC.